This note documents a single T cell receptor (beta chain) sequence. Its antigen is unidentified. Libraries were prepared by immunoSEQ multiplex PCR; TCRdb keeps only in-frame clonotypes and omits some of them. The sample includes 50,000 or so clones, 80% to 85% seen only once; the top ten take 9.5% to 15%. This sample was taken from a study of OX40 agonist ivuxolimab in advanced cancers. Overall study context: Six ivuxolimab dose levels, 0.01 to 10 mg/kg, were given intravenously every 2 weeks. One hepatocellular carcinoma and two cutaneous melanoma patients partially responded.

Study-wide points: Expanded peripheral T cells had an undetermined antigen specificity.

V lost 1 base and J lost 4, with 7 bases in between. This CDR3 contains 13 residues. Germline values: CDR1 SEHNR, CDR2 FQNEAQ (reference sequence). The chain couples TRBV7-9 to TRBJ1-1, with D unresolved. This material consisted of CD4+ or CD8+ T cells sorted from blood, taken in a trial of the OX40 agonist ivuxolimab. The sequence derives from an adult with an advanced solid tumor such as melanoma, head and neck, liver or kidney cancer. The CDR3 sequence is CASSLEGGTEAFF. The CDR3 DNA is TGTGCCAGCAGCTTAGAGGGAGGCACTGAAGCTTTCTTT.